This T cell receptor beta chain was obtained from a study of cytomegalovirus exposure and HLA in healthy donors. This CDR3 has 14 residues. CDR1 and CDR2 from the germline V gene are SGDLS and YYNGEE. V was trimmed by 4 bases and J by 3 bases, leaving 11 bases between them. Both 60 Vbeta primers and 13 Jbeta primers went into the PCR. Method: immunoSEQ multiplex PCR; TCRdb's copy keeps in-frame clones and lacks some. The sample contains 40,000 or so clones, roughly 90% of which appear only once. Input material: PBMCs. This receptor was identified in a woman aged 40-49 years in good health and CMV-seropositive. The chain links TRBV9 to TRBJ2-1; D might be TRBD1 (6 bases). CDR3 sequence: CASSKKTGYNEQFF. In DNA, the CDR3 is TGTGCCAGCAGCAAAAAGACAGGCTACAATGAGCAGTTCTTC.